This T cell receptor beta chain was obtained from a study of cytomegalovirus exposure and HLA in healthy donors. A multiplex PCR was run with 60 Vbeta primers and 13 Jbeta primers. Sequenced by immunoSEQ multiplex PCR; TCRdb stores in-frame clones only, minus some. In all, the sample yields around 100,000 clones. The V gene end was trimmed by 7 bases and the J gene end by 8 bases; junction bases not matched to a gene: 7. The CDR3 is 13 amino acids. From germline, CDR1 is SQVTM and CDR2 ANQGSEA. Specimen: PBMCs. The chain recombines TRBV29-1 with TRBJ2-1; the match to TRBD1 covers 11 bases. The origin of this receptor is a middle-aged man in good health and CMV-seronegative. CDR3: CSARTGGSYEQFF. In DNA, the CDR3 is TGCAGCGCCCGGACAGGGGGCTCGTATGAGCAGTTCTTC.